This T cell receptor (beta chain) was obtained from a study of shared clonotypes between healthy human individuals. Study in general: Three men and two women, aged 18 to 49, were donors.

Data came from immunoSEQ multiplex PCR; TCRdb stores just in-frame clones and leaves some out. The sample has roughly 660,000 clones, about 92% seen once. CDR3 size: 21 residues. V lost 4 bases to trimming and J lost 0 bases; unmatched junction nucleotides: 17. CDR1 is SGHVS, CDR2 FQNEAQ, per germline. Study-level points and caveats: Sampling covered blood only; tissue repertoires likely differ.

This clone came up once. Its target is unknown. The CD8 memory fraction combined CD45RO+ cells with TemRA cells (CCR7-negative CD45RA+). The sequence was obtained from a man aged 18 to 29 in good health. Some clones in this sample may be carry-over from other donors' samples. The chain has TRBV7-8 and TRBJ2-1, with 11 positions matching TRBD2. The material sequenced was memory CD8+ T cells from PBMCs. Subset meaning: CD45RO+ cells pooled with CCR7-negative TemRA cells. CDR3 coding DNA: TGTGCCAGCAGCTGGGTGATAGGGGATAGCGGGAGGGTGAGCTCCTACAATGAGCAGTTCTTC. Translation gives CASSWVIGDSGRVSSYNEQFF.